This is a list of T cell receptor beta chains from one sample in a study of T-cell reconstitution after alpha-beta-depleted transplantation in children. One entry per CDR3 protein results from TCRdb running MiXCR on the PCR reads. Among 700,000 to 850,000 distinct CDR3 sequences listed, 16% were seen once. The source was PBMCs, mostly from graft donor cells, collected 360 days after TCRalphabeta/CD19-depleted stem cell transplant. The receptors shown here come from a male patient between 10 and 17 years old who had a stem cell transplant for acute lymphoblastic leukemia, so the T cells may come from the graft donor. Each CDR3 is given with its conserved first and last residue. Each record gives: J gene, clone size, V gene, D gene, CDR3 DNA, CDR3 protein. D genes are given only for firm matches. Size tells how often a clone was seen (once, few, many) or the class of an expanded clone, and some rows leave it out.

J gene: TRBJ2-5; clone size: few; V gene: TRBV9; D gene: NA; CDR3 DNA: TGTGCCAGCGCTAGCGCCTACCAAGAGACCCAGTACTTC; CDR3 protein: CASASAYQETQYF
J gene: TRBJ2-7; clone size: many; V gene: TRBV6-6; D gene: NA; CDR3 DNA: TGTGCCACGCGGGACCTATCTTACGAGCAGTACTTC; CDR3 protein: CATRDLSYEQYF
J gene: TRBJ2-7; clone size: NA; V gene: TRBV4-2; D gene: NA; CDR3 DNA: TGTGCCAGCAGCCAAGATCTCCGCGGTAAGGCCTACGAGCAGTACTTC; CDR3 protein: CASSQDLRGKAYEQYF
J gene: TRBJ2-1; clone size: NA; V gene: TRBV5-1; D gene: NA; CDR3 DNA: TGCGCCAGCAGCTTCGGGATATTCTCCTACAATGAGCAGTTCTTC; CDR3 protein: CASSFGIFSYNEQFF
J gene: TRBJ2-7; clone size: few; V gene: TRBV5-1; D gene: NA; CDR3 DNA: TGCGCCAGCAGCCCCTGGCCGGGGATGGAGAGCGAGCAGTACTTC; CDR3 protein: CASSPWPGMESEQYF
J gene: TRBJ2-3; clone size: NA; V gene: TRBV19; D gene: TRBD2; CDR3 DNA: TGTGCCAGTAGTATTCGACTGGCTAGCGGGAGAAGGGATACGCAGTATTTT; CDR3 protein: CASSIRLASGRRDTQYF
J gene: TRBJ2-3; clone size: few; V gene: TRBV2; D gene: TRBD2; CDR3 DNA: TGTGCCAGCAGTGCCGGGACTAAATACACAGATACGCAGTATTTT; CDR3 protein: CASSAGTKYTDTQYF
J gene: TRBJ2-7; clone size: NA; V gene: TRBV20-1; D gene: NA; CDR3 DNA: TGCAGTGCTTCAATCCCGTCCCTCCCTTTCTACGAGCAGTACTTC; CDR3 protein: CSASIPSLPFYEQYF
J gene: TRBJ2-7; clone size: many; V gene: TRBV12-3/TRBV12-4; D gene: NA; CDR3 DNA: TGTGCCAGCAGTTCCCCGTTCTCAAGGAGGGAGGAGTCCTACGAGCAGTACTTC; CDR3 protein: CASSSPFSRREESYEQYF
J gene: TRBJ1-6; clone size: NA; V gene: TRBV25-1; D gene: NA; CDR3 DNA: TGTGCCAGCAGTGAGAATAGGAAGAGAGGCTCACCCCTCCACTTT; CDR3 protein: CASSENRKRGSPLHF
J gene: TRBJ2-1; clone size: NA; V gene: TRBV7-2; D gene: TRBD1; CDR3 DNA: TGTGCCAGCAGCTCCAGACAGGGCCTCTCCTACAATGAGCAGTTCTTC; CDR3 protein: CASSSRQGLSYNEQFF
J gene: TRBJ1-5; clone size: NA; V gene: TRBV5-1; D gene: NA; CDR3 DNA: TGCGCCAGCAGCTTCCAGGGGCAGGGTCAGCCCCAGCATTTT; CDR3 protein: CASSFQGQGQPQHF
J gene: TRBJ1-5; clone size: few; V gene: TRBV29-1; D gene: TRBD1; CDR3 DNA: TGCAGCGTTGAAGAGACAGGGGATAGCAATCAGCCCCAGCATTTT; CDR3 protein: CSVEETGDSNQPQHF
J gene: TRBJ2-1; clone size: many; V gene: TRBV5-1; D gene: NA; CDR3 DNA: TGCGCCAGTAGGGACCTGGGCCGCAATGAGCAGTTCTTC; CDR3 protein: CASRDLGRNEQFF
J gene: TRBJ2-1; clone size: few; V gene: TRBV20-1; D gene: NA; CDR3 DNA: TGCAGTGCTAGCGGGCTAGCTAAATACTACAATGAGCAGTTCTTC; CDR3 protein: CSASGLAKYYNEQFF
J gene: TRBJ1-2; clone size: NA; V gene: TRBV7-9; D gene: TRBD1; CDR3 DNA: TGTGCCAGCAGCGAGACAGGGGTTCGTGGCTACACCTTC; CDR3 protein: CASSETGVRGYTF
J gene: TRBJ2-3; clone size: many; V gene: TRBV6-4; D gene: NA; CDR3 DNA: TGTGCCAGCAGCCGTAGCGGTGACCCCACAGATACGCAGTATTTT; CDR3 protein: CASSRSGDPTDTQYF
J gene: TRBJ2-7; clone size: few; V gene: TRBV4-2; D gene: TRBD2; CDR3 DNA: TGTGCCAGCAGCCCGCTAGCGGGACTAGCGGGAACGCCCTCCTACGAGCAGTACTTC; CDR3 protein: CASSPLAGLAGTPSYEQYF
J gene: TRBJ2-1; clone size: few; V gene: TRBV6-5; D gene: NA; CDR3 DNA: TGTGCCAGCAGTTTTGACAGGTTTAGCAATGAGCAGTTCTTC; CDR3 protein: CASSFDRFSNEQFF
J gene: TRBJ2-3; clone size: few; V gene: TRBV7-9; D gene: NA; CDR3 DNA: TGTGCCAGCAGCTTAGCCTCAGGGTTATCGTCCACAGATACGCAGTATTTT; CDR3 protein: CASSLASGLSSTDTQYF
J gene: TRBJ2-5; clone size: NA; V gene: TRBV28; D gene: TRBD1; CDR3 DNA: TGTGCCAGCAGTTTACCCAGGGGGACGGAGACCCAGTACTTC; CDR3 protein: CASSLPRGTETQYF
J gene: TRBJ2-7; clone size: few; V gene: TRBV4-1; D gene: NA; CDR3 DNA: TGCGCCAGCAGCCAAGAGGTCGCGGGGATCTCCTACGAGCAGTACTTC; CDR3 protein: CASSQEVAGISYEQYF
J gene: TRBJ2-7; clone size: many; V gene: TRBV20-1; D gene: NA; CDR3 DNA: TGCAGTGCCCGAGGGGCAGGGAACCTTTGGGAGCAGTACTTC; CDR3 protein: CSARGAGNLWEQYF
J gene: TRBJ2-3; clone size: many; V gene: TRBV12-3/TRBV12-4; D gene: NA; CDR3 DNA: TGTGCCAGCAGTCGACCCAGAGGGGCAGATACGCAGTATTTT; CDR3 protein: CASSRPRGADTQYF
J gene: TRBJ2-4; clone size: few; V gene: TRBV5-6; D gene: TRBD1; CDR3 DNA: TGTGCCAGCAGCCAGACAGGGGAAATCAAGGACATTCAGTACTTC; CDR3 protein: CASSQTGEIKDIQYF